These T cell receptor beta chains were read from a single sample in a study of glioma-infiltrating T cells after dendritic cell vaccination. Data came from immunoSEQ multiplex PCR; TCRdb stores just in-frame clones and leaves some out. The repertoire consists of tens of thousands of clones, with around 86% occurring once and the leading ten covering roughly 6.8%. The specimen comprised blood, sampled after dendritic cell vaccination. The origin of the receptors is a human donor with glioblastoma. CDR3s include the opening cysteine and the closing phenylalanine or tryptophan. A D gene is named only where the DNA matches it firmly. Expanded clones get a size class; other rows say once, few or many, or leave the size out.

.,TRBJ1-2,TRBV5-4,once,TGTGCCAGCAGCTTGATTGGGGGCGGACTCTATGGCTACACCTTC,CASSLIGGGLYGYTF
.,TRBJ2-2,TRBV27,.,TGTGCCAGCAGTCGTCCCAGGGGTGGTACCGGGGAGCTGTTTTTT,CASSRPRGGTGELFF
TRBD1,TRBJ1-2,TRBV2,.,TGTGCCAGCAGTGACGGGACAGGCGTCTATGGCTACACCTTC,CASSDGTGVYGYTF
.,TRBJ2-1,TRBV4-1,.,TGCGCCAGCAGCCAAGAATTAAATATGGCAGCCTACAATGAGCAGTTCTTC,CASSQELNMAAYNEQFF
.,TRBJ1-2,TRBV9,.,TGTGCCAGCAGCGGACCAGACGGGTTCTATAGCTACACCTTC,CASSGPDGFYSYTF
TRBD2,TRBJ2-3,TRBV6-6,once,TGTGCCAGCAGTTACGCTAGCGGGAACACAGATACGCAGTATTTT,CASSYASGNTDTQYF
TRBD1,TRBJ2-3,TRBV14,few,TGTGCCAGCAGCCCCCCCAGCAGGGGGTTGACTAGCACAGATACGCAGTATTTT,CASSPPSRGLTSTDTQYF
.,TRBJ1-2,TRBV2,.,TGTGCCAGCAGTGAGGTGAGGACTAACTATGGCTACACCTTC,CASSEVRTNYGYTF
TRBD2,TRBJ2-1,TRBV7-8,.,TGTGCCAGCAGCTTAGAGCAGCGGGGGGTGAGGAATGAGCAGTTCTTC,CASSLEQRGVRNEQFF
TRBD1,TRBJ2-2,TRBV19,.,TGTGCCAGTTCGACAGGGGGTTACACCGGGGAGCTGTTTTTT,CASSTGGYTGELFF
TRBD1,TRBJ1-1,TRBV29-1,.,TGCAGCGTTGTCACAGGGGGTCCTGAAGCTTTCTTT,CSVVTGGPEAFF
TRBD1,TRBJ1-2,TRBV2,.,TGTGCCAGTCGAACAGGGGCGGAGGGCTACACCTTC,CASRTGAEGYTF
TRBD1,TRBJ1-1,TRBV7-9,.,TGTGCCAGCAGCTTACTACAGGGGCGGAACACTGAAGCTTTCTTT,CASSLLQGRNTEAFF
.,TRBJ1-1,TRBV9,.,TGTGCCAGCAGCTCCGCGGCGTCAGTGAACACTGAAGCTTTCTTT,CASSSAASVNTEAFF
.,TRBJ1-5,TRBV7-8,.,TGTGCCAGCAGTTCAGGGAAAGGGGATCAGCCCCAGCATTTT,CASSSGKGDQPQHF
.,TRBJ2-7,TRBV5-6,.,TGTGCCAGCAGTTCTACAGATTTCTCCTACGAGCAGTACTTC,CASSSTDFSYEQYF
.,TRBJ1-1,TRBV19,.,TGTGCCAGTAGTAGCCCGGGACAACCGAACACTGAAGCTTTCTTT,CASSSPGQPNTEAFF
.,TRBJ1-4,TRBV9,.,TGTGCCAGCAGCTTCGGGGGTTTAGGTGAAAAACTGTTTTTT,CASSFGGLGEKLFF
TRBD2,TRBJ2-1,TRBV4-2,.,TGTGCCAGCAGCCAAGATCCCAACGGGGGGGCTAATGAGCAGTTCTTC,CASSQDPNGGANEQFF
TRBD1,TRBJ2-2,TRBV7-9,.,TGTGCCAGCAGCGTGGGACAGGCAGACACCGGGGAGCTGTTTTTT,CASSVGQADTGELFF
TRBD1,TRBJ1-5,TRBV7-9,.,TGTGCCAGCAGCCCTGGACAGGGGGCAGATCAGCCCCAGCATTTT,CASSPGQGADQPQHF
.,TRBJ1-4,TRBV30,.,TGTGCCTGGAGTACTAAGGCGGGATTTGGAGAAAAACTGTTTTTT,CAWSTKAGFGEKLFF
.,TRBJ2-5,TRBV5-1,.,TGCGCCAGCAGCTTGCCCGACAGAGAGACCCAGTACTTC,CASSLPDRETQYF
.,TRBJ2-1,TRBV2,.,TGTGCCGGAGGGCTCGGGTACAATGAGCAGTTCTTC,CAGGLGYNEQFF
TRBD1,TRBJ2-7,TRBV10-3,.,TGTGCCATCAGTCAGACAGGGGGCTCCTACGAGCAGTACTTC,CAISQTGGSYEQYF
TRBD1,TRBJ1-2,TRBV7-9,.,TGTGCCAGCAGCGACGGGACAGCGGCTCATGGCTACACCTTC,CASSDGTAAHGYTF
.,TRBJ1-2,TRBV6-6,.,TGTGCCAGCACCCCCAGCTGGGGGCCGAACTATGGCTACACCTTC,CASTPSWGPNYGYTF
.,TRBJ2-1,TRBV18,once,TGTGCCAGCTCACCCGCAGGGTTATACAATGAGCAGTTCTTC,CASSPAGLYNEQFF
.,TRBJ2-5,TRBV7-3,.,TGTGCCAGCAGCTTAACGTTTGAGGAGACCCAGTACTTC,CASSLTFEETQYF
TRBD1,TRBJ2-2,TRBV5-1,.,TGCGCCAGCAGCTCTACAGGGGCCGGGGAGCTGTTTTTT,CASSSTGAGELFF
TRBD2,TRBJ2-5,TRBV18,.,TGTGCCAGCTCACCAACTAGCGGGGTAGAGACCCAGTACTTC,CASSPTSGVETQYF
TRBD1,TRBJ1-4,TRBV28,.,TGTGGTTCTCTTCGACAGACAGGGGGTAATGAAAAACTGTTTTTT,CGSLRQTGGNEKLFF
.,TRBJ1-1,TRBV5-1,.,TGCGCCAGCAGCTTATGGCGGGGGACTGAAGCTTTCTTT,CASSLWRGTEAFF
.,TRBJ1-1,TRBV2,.,TGTGCCAGCAGTGCCACTCGGAACACTGAAGCTTTCTTT,CASSATRNTEAFF
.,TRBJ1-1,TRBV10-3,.,TGTGCCATCAGTGGGCAAGAGGACACTGAAGCTTTCTTT,CAISGQEDTEAFF
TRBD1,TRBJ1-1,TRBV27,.,TGTGCCAGCAGCCAAGGGACAGGGGACACTGAAGCTTTCTTT,CASSQGTGDTEAFF
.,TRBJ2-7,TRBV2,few,TGTGCCAGCAGTGTTAGCCCTGAGGGGGACGAGCAGTACTTC,CASSVSPEGDEQYF
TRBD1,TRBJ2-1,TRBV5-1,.,TGCGCCAGCAGCTCCGGGACAGGGCAGGGAAACAATGAGCAGTTCTTC,CASSSGTGQGNNEQFF
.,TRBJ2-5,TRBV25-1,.,TGTGCCAGCAGTGAATCAGGGCTAGGGAGGGAGACCCAGTACTTC,CASSESGLGRETQYF
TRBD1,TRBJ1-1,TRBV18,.,TGTGCCAGCTCACCACTCGGACAGGGTAACACTGAAGCTTTCTTT,CASSPLGQGNTEAFF
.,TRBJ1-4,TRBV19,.,TGTGCCAGTAGTATGGCAGGTGCTACTAATGAAAAACTGTTTTTT,CASSMAGATNEKLFF
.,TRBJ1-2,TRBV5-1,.,TGCGCCAGCAGAGCAGGGGTGTCGAACTATGGCTACACCTTC,CASRAGVSNYGYTF
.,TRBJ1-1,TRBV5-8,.,TGTGCCAGCAGCTTAGAGGCCGGGTACACTGAAGCTTTCTTT,CASSLEAGYTEAFF
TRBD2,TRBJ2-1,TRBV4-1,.,TGCGCCAGCAGCCAAGATGCCAGCGGGGGGCTCTATGAGCAGTTCTTC,CASSQDASGGLYEQFF
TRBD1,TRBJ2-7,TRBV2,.,TGTGCCAGCAGCGTACAGGGGGGAGGCTACGAGCAGTACTTC,CASSVQGGGYEQYF
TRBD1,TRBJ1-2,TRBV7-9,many,TGTGCCAGCAGCGCGACAGGGGAACATCCTTATGGCTACACCTTC,CASSATGEHPYGYTF
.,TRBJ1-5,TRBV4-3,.,TGCGCCAGCAGCCAAGGAACGGGCAATCAGCCCCAGCATTTT,CASSQGTGNQPQHF
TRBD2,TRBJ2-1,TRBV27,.,TGTGCCAGCAGTCTCTTATTTAGCGGGGGGCCACACAATGAGCAGTTCTTC,CASSLLFSGGPHNEQFF